This is a list of T cell receptor beta chains from one sample in a study of blood T cell repertoires in COVID-19. The method was immunoSEQ multiplex PCR; TCRdb's version includes in-frame clones alone and lacks a portion of them. The sample yields under 250,000 clones, about 86% seen once. The sample comprised PBMCs or T cells enriched from blood (not recorded which). The origin of the receptors is a woman in her fifties or sixties with acute COVID-19. The CDR3 runs from the conserved cysteine through the conserved F or W. The D gene is left open where the match is weak. Not all rows give a size; the values are once, few, many and, for expanded clones, a class.

D gene	V gene	J gene	clone size	CDR3 protein	CDR3 DNA
TRBD1	TRBV6-5	TRBJ1-1	NA	CASSYSAGGGRAFF	TGTGCCAGCAGTTACTCTGCAGGGGGCGGGAGAGCTTTCTTT
TRBD2	TRBV4-2	TRBJ2-1	NA	CASSQGTGTSVNEQFF	TGTGCCAGCAGCCAAGGGACCGGGACTAGCGTCAATGAGCAGTTCTTC
NA	TRBV9	TRBJ2-1	NA	CASSAIGVTALGGQFF	TGTGCCAGCTCGGCGATAGGGGTCACGGCGTTAGGGGGGCAGTTCTTC
NA	TRBV29-1	TRBJ1-1	NA	CSVEDWRDTEAFF	TGCAGCGTTGAAGACTGGAGGGACACTGAAGCTTTCTTT
TRBD2	TRBV19	TRBJ2-1	NA	CASSGRAGGSSYNEQFF	TGTGCCAGTAGCGGCCGAGCGGGAGGGAGCTCCTACAATGAGCAGTTCTTC
NA	TRBV3-1/TRBV3-2	TRBJ1-2	NA	CASSQGLVGNYGYTF	TGTGCCAGCAGCCAAGGCCTCGTGGGCAACTATGGCTACACCTTC
NA	TRBV7-2	TRBJ1-2	NA	CASSLVAGVGGYTF	TGTGCCAGCAGCTTAGTGGCAGGGGTTGGCGGCTACACCTTC
NA	TRBV10-3	TRBJ2-7	NA	CAISESLGSEEQYF	TGTGCCATCAGTGAGTCCTTGGGTTCGGAGGAGCAGTACTTC
NA	TRBV5-1	TRBJ2-7	NA	CASSLASGMYEQYF	TGCGCCAGCAGCTTGGCATCAGGGATGTACGAGCAGTACTTC
NA	TRBV7-9	TRBJ1-2	NA	CASSPSAGQKNYGYTF	TGTGCCAGCAGCCCCTCTGCCGGACAGAAAAACTATGGCTACACCTTC
NA	TRBV6-6	TRBJ1-5	NA	CASRVGAGGNQPQHF	TGTGCCAGCAGAGTGGGGGCTGGGGGCAATCAGCCCCAGCATTTT
NA	TRBV19	TRBJ2-7	NA	CASSIRGTIYEQYF	TGTGCCAGTAGTATCAGGGGAACCATCTACGAGCAGTACTTC
NA	TRBV7-6	TRBJ1-6	NA	CASSLVYSQYSPLHF	TGTGCCAGCAGCTTAGTTTACAGCCAATATTCACCCCTCCACTTT
TRBD1	TRBV29-1	TRBJ1-2	NA	CSGQGTLDGYTF	TGCAGCGGACAGGGGACCCTTGACGGCTACACCTTC
TRBD2	TRBV11-2	TRBJ2-3	once	CASSLNPAGGTSTDTQYF	TGTGCCAGCAGCTTAAACCCAGCGGGGGGGACTAGCACAGATACGCAGTATTTT
NA	TRBV7-2	TRBJ1-2	few	CASSLARAETNYGYTF	TGTGCCAGCAGCTTAGCCAGGGCTGAGACTAACTATGGCTACACCTTC
NA	TRBV10-3	TRBJ1-1	NA	CAISETGVNTEAFF	TGTGCCATCAGTGAGACGGGGGTGAACACTGAAGCTTTCTTT
TRBD1	TRBV30	TRBJ1-1	NA	CASRPSNAGGTEAFF	TGTGCCTCCCGCCCAAGTAACGCAGGGGGGACTGAAGCTTTCTTT
NA	TRBV11-3	TRBJ1-3	NA	CASSAIRNTIYF	TGTGCCAGCAGCGCGATAAGAAACACCATATATTTT
NA	TRBV19	TRBJ2-2	NA	CASRRGGRGSNTGELFF	TGTGCCAGTAGACGAGGGGGAAGGGGTTCGAACACCGGGGAGCTGTTTTTT
TRBD2	TRBV3-1/TRBV3-2	TRBJ2-3	NA	CASSQDRREGTTDTQYF	TGTGCCAGCAGCCAAGATAGGAGGGAGGGAACCACAGATACGCAGTATTTT
NA	TRBV7-2	TRBJ2-7	NA	CASSLGVSYEQYF	TGTGCCAGCAGCTTAGGTGTCAGCTACGAGCAGTACTTC
NA	TRBV24-1	TRBJ1-5	few	CATRFRDPQPQHF	TGTGCCACCAGATTCAGGGATCCTCAGCCCCAGCATTTT